This TCR beta chain was profiled in a study of blood T cells in healthy people across ages. Regarding the study as a whole: Unsorted PBMC input precluded a conclusive naive versus antigen-experienced comparison. A roughly linear age-dependent decrease characterized TCR beta diversity per million T cells. Donor CMV status was unknown, possibly confounding expanded clonotype changes.

The use of a sample-barcoded 5' primer and a J-beta primer mix characterized a second PCR of about 7 to 12 cycles. One entry per CDR3 protein results from TCRdb running MiXCR on the 5' RACE reads. This table holds approximately 2,000,000 distinct CDR3 sequences, about 39% found once. In the case of this clonotype: The antigen is undetermined.

This clonotype originated in a human donor in good health. Sequencing was carried out using blood.

DNA for the CDR3: TGTGCCAGCAGCAGAGGAGGGGAGCTAGGGGATGGCTACACCTTC. As protein: CASSRGGELGDGYTF. V is TRBV7-2 and J is TRBJ1-2; weak D call: TRBD1 (5 bases). CDR1 SGHTA and CDR2 FQGNSA come from the germline V gene. V lost 5 bases, J lost 6 bases, and 19 bases lay in between. CDR3 length: 15 residues. The full variable domain, in which reference TRBV7-2 and TRBJ1-2 provide the parts outside the CDR3, is GAGVSQSPSNKVTEKGKDVELRCDPISGHTALYWYRQSLGQGLEFLIYFQGNSAPDKSGLPSDRFSAERTGGSVSTLTIQRTQQEDSAVYLCASSRGGELGDGYTFGSGTRLTVV.